This T cell receptor (beta chain) was captured by sequencing in a study of regulatory T cells in long-lasting Graves disease. Germline V gives CDR1 LNHDA, CDR2 SQIVND (reference sequence). This CDR3 has 13 residues. V was pared by 7 bases and J by 1 base, with 7 bases between. According to the study, TCR beta libraries were built with iRepertoire HTBI primers and CDR3-region Arm-PCR. From the multiplex PCR reads, TCRdb called clonotypes with MiXCR, one entry per CDR3 protein. The sample shows 400,000 to 650,000 distinct CDR3 sequences, more than 15% of them seen only once. Time point meaning: newly diagnosed GD, antithyroid drugs for less than 3 months. After RNA was extracted from PBMCs, the TCR library was made from it. The same specimen was also included in a second study, on T cells in Graves' hyperthyroidism and ophthalmopathy.

The TCR sequence derives from a woman aged 35-65 years with Graves disease. Sequenced here: peripheral blood mononuclear cells (PBMCs), sampled at new diagnosis, from a patient treated with antithyroid drugs. The chain joins TRBV19 to TRBJ2-2; D gene unclear. The DNA of the CDR3 is TGTGCCAGTAAAGAACAGAACACCGGGGAGCTGTTTTTT. Its protein product is CASKEQNTGELFF.